The clone carrying this TCR beta chain came up once. Its antigen remains unidentified. Germline CDR1 and CDR2: SGHAT and FQNNGV. J was trimmed by 10 bases and V by 1 base; bases with no gene match: 12. This CDR3 has 15 residues. The record originates from a study of cytomegalovirus exposure and HLA in healthy donors. Study-wide findings and caveats: Researchers had no immune exposure information except CMV serostatus available. Three chains linked to CMV were shown in vitro to be specific for CMV antigens. What a later analysis reportedly showed was that an Asian-associated ancestry cluster had fewer N-insertions than the roughly 720-donor mean.

The PCR contained 60 Vbeta and 13 Jbeta primers. Assay: immunoSEQ multiplex PCR; the TCRdb copy retains only in-frame clones and omits some. The sample holds some 91,000 clones; around 74% are singletons and the top ten take roughly 7.7%. The sample taken for sequencing was PBMCs. The TCR originated in a man between 35 and 55 years old in good health and CMV-seropositive. V and J are TRBV11-2 and TRBJ1-2; 7 bases map to TRBD1. CDR3 in amino acids: CASSLGLGQHQHYTF. The DNA of the CDR3 is TGTGCCAGCAGCTTAGGTTTGGGACAGCATCAACACTACACCTTC.